These 6 T cell receptor beta chains share one sample of origin, sequenced in a study of tumor and adjacent non-tumor tissue in lung cancer. This sample's RNA came from whole unsorted tissue. The library came from three nested PCR rounds adapted from ARM-PCR protocols. TCRdb re-called the multiplex PCR reads through MiXCR, storing one row per CDR3 protein. Among fewer than 80,000 distinct CDR3 sequences listed, roughly 75% were seen once. The specimen sequenced was lung tumor tissue. The source of these receptors is an older woman with non-small cell lung cancer.

This clonotype came up a few times. A much larger clone lies one base from this, so it may be a read error. V gene TRBV28 combines with J gene TRBJ2-3, with 9 positions matching TRBD2. The CDR3 sequence is 16 residues long. The V gene's germline CDR1 is MDHEN and CDR2 SYDVKM. Germline trimming cut 2 bases from V and 5 bases from J; bases unmatched to any gene: 8. CDR3 sequence (DNA): TGTGCCAGCAGTTTAGATAGCGGGAGTCAAGTAGATACGCAGTATTTT. The encoded protein is CASSLDSGSQVDTQYF.

At least ten counts were recorded for this clonotype. The V and J genes are TRBV29-1 and TRBJ1-1, with D unclear. The CDR3 runs to 14 residues. In germline, CDR1 is SQVTM, CDR2 ANQGSEA. V was clipped by 4 bases and J by 0 bases, with 12 bases between them. The CDR3: CSVGIQIMNTEAFF. CDR3 DNA sequence: TGCAGCGTTGGCATACAGATCATGAACACTGAAGCTTTCTTT.

In this sample, this clonotype turned up a few times. Since the CDR3 does not end with the conserved phenylalanine or tryptophan, this likely comes from a read error. The rearrangement uses TRBV6-5 and TRBJ2-3; D perhaps matches TRBD2 (5 bases). Looked up from germline, CDR1 is MNHEY and CDR2 is SVGAGI. The length of the CDR3 is 15 residues. Between the trimmed V and J ends, which lost 5 bases and 0 bases, there was a span of 12 bases. The chain's CDR3 is CASSHDWTSTDTQYY. CDR3 in DNA: TGTGCCAGCAGTCACGACTGGACTAGCACAGATACGCAGTATTAT.

The sample holds one count of this clonotype. An end of the junction differs from the germline gene, which may be a read error. The chain has TRBV6-1 and TRBJ1-5; no reliable D call. Per the germline V gene, CDR1 is MNHNS and CDR2 is SASEGT. The CDR3 sequence is 16 residues long. CDR3 amino acids: CASSERGRNSNQSQHF. For the CDR3, the DNA is TGTGCCAGCAGCGAACGTGGTAGAAATAGCAATCAGTCCCAGCATTTT.

A note on this clonotype: One junction end disagrees with the germline gene, perhaps due to a read error. The chain couples TRBV7-8 to TRBJ2-4, with D tentatively TRBD1 (5 bases). Germline CDR1 reads SGHVS; CDR2 reads FQNEAQ. The CDR3 contains 16 residues. Written as DNA, the CDR3 is TGTGCCAGCAGCTCACTACTTAGGGGCGCCAAAAGCATTCAGTATTTC. It specifies CASSSLLRGAKSIQYF. The variable domain in full, completed from reference TRBV7-8 and TRBJ2-4, reads GAGVSQSPRYKVAKRGQDVALRCDPISGHVSLFWYQQALGQGPEFLTYFQNEAQLDKSGLPSDRFFAERPEGSVSTLKIQRTQQEDSAVYLCASSSLLRGAKSIQYFGAGTRLSVL.

This clonotype occurred a few times. A single base separates this from a much larger clone, so it may be a read error. The V and J genes are TRBV11-2 and TRBJ2-3; D call uncertain. The CDR3 is 13 amino acids. The V gene's germline CDR1 is SGHAT and CDR2 FQNNGV. CDR3 region: CVSTLLRTDTQYF. DNA for the CDR3: TGTGTCAGCACCCTCTTAAGGACAGATACGCAGTATTTT.